Listed below are T cell receptor beta chains from one sample, sequenced in a study of T-cell reconstitution after alpha-beta-depleted transplantation in children. Using its own MiXCR run on the PCR reads, TCRdb lists one record per CDR3 protein. The sample yields about 540,000 distinct CDR3 sequences, around 19% seen once. The material was PBMCs from the stem cell graft donor, obtained from the stem cell graft. These receptors all come from a human donor who donated a stem cell graft to a child with acute lymphoblastic leukemia. The CDR3 runs from the conserved cysteine through the conserved F or W. Each record gives: D gene, J gene, V gene, clone size, CDR3 protein, CDR3 DNA. D genes are given only for firm matches. Size is stated for part of the rows, as once, few or many counts, or as a class when the clone is expanded.

. TRBJ2-1 TRBV12-3/TRBV12-4 . CASSFGPGYNEQFF TGTGCCAGCAGTTTCGGCCCGGGTTACAATGAGCAGTTCTTC
. TRBJ2-3 TRBV20-1 . CSARGYAGHTDTQYF TGCAGTGCTAGAGGGTATGCGGGACACACAGATACGCAGTATTTT
. TRBJ1-4 TRBV20-1 . CSASYGGMGEKLFF TGCAGTGCTAGTTACGGGGGCATGGGTGAAAAACTGTTTTTT
. TRBJ2-6 TRBV18 few CASSPSSQGIANVLTF TGTGCCAGCTCACCCTCGTCTCAAGGAATAGCCAACGTCCTGACTTTC
TRBD2 TRBJ2-3 TRBV4-1 . CASSQAPAGRGTQYF TGCGCCAGCAGCCAAGCCCCAGCGGGGCGCGGTACGCAGTATTTT
. TRBJ1-1 TRBV20-1 . CSARKVVGQGTEAFF TGCAGTGCTAGGAAAGTGGTGGGGCAGGGCACTGAAGCTTTCTTT
TRBD2 TRBJ2-7 TRBV5-1 . CASSLESSREGEQYF TGCGCCAGCAGCTTGGAGTCTAGCCGGGAGGGGGAGCAGTACTTC
TRBD1 TRBJ2-7 TRBV27 few CASSLRDRGKYEQYF TGTGCCAGCAGTTTAAGGGACAGGGGGAAGTACGAGCAGTACTTC
TRBD2 TRBJ2-2 TRBV3-1 few CASSQSATSGLNTGELFF TGTGCCAGCAGCCAAAGCGCTACTAGCGGCCTGAACACCGGGGAGCTGTTTTTT
. TRBJ2-3 TRBV5-1 few CASSRWGTDTQYF TGCGCCAGCAGCAGGTGGGGCACAGATACGCAGTATTTT
TRBD1 TRBJ2-5 TRBV5-1 . CASSITGDETQYF TGCGCCAGCAGCATTACAGGGGATGAGACCCAGTACTTC
. TRBJ1-2 TRBV6-1 few CASSQPREGFYGYTF TGTGCCAGCAGCCAACCTAGGGAGGGGTTCTATGGCTACACCTTC
. TRBJ1-4 TRBV5-1 . CASREFGTPDEKLFF TGCGCCAGCAGGGAGTTCGGGACACCCGATGAAAAACTGTTTTTT
. TRBJ2-1 TRBV12-3/TRBV12-4 few CASRPDAGLYNEQFF TGTGCCAGCAGACCCGATGCGGGACTCTACAATGAGCAGTTCTTC
. TRBJ1-2 TRBV7-9 . CASSPSEENYGYTF TGTGCCAGCAGCCCCAGCGAGGAGAACTATGGCTACACCTTC
. TRBJ1-5 TRBV6-6 . CASSYDEWRPQHF TGTGCCAGCAGTTACGACGAATGGCGGCCCCAGCATTTT
. TRBJ1-1 TRBV7-9 . CASEGLGSPEAFF TGTGCCAGCGAGGGCCTGGGGTCCCCTGAAGCTTTCTTT
. TRBJ1-3 TRBV20-1 few CSARESGTVLNTIYF TGCAGTGCTCGCGAATCAGGGACCGTTTTAAACACCATATATTTT
TRBD2 TRBJ2-1 TRBV7-8 . CASSIRRTSGALYEQFF TGTGCCAGCAGCATTCGTAGGACTAGCGGAGCACTCTATGAGCAGTTCTTC
TRBD2 TRBJ2-5 TRBV6-1 . CASSPTGGFQETQYF TGTGCCAGCAGCCCCACGGGGGGGTTCCAAGAGACCCAGTACTTC
. TRBJ2-7 TRBV18 few CASHWGGLDAEQYF TGTGCCAGCCACTGGGGGGGCCTGGACGCCGAGCAGTACTTC
TRBD2 TRBJ2-3 TRBV5-1 . CAGSLGVGTSGRTDTQYF TGCGCCGGCAGCTTGGGAGTCGGGACTAGCGGGAGAACAGATACGCAGTATTTT
. TRBJ2-7 TRBV12-3/TRBV12-4 . CASILGREYGYEQYF TGTGCCAGCATCTTAGGGCGGGAATATGGGTACGAGCAGTACTTC
. TRBJ2-1 TRBV10-3 . CAISEQAFQGISYNEQFF TGTGCCATCAGTGAGCAGGCGTTCCAGGGGATCTCCTACAATGAGCAGTTCTTC
. TRBJ2-7 TRBV7-9 few CASTDRGRVDEQYF TGTGCCAGCACCGACCGGGGGAGAGTCGACGAGCAGTACTTC